The rows below give T cell receptor beta chains drawn from one sample of a study of shared clonotypes between healthy human individuals. Repertoires were generated with immunoSEQ multiplex PCR, while TCRdb's copy carries only in-frame clones and drops some. This table holds approximately 1,000,000 clones, about 80% found once. Material for sequencing was memory CD4+ T cells from PBMCs. All receptors derive from a man between 18 and 35 years old in good health. Some clones in this sample may be carry-over from other donors' samples. Each CDR3 is given with its conserved first and last residue. Size tells how often a clone was seen (once, few, many) or the class of an expanded clone, and some rows leave it out.

V,size,CDR3
TRBV5-1,-,CASSLSPEYEQYF
TRBV9,once,CASSVDSDNYEQYF
TRBV7-2,-,CASSLAGGSNQPQHF
TRBV7-9,-,CASSFPSDGGANYGYTF
TRBV4-1,-,CASSHRQGLYGYTF
TRBV28,few,CASRLQGTFAYEQYF
TRBV10-1,-,CASGSTSGYNEQFF
TRBV11-3,-,CASSFQGLEETQYF
TRBV11-2,once,CASTRTSGSNEQFF
TRBV5-4,-,CASSFYGLTDTQYF
TRBV7-3,-,CASGMGPGTGELFF
TRBV7-2,-,CASSLSLRTGTGMSFF
TRBV12-2,-,CASRSRSGNTIYF
TRBV29-1,-,CSVESRGSWAGANVLTF
TRBV5-1,-,CASSGKGVADTQYF
TRBV5-1,-,CASRAFRDSYNEQFF